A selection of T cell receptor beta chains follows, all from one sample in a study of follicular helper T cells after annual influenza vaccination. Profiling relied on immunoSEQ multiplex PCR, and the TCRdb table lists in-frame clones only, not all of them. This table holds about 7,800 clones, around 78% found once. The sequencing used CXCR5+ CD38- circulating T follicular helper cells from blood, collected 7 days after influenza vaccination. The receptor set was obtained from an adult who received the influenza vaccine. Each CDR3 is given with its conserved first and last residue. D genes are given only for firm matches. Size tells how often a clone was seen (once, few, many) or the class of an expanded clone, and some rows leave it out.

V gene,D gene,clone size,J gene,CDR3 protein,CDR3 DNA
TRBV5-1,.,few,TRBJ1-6,CASSLAPDISPLHF,TGCGCCAGCAGCTTGGCCCCGGATATTTCACCCCTCCACTTT
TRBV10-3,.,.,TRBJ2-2,CAIRRTQNTGELFF,TGTGCCATCAGGAGGACACAGAACACCGGGGAGCTGTTTTTT
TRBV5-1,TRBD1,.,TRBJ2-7,CASSSGQGNYEQYF,TGCGCCAGCAGCTCAGGACAGGGAAACTACGAGCAGTACTTC
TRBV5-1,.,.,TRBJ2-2,CASSGGTQGTGELFF,TGCGCCAGCAGCGGGGGGACCCAGGGCACCGGGGAGCTGTTTTTT
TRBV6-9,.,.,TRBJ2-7,CASRHRDSYEQYF,TGTGCCAGCAGACACAGGGACTCCTACGAGCAGTACTTC
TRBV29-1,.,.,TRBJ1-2,CSVVWQGYSHGYTF,TGCAGCGTTGTGTGGCAGGGTTATAGCCATGGCTACACCTTC
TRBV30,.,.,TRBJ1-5,CAWSAGTPGARNQPQHF,TGTGCCTGGAGTGCAGGGACCCCGGGAGCTAGGAATCAGCCCCAGCATTTT
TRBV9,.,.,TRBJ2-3,CASSPTGTTDTQYF,TGTGCCAGCAGCCCGACGGGTACCACAGATACGCAGTATTTT
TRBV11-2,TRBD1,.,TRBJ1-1,CASSRTGNTEAFF,TGTGCCAGCAGCCGGACAGGGAACACTGAAGCTTTCTTT
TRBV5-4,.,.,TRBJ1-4,CASSLGGEGDEKLFF,TGTGCCAGCAGCTTGGGGGGCGAGGGGGATGAAAAACTGTTTTTT
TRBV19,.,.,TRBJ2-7,CASSVYREKSYEQYF,TGTGCCAGTAGTGTTTACAGGGAGAAATCATACGAGCAGTACTTC
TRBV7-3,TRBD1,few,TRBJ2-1,CASSSSGQLHNEQFF,TGTGCCAGCAGCTCATCGGGACAGCTTCACAATGAGCAGTTCTTC
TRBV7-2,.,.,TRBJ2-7,CASSSRQDLRPYEQYF,TGTGCCAGCAGCTCTAGACAGGACCTACGACCCTACGAGCAGTACTTC
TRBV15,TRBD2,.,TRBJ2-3,CATSRGTLAGGGDTQYF,TGTGCCACCAGCAGAGGCACACTAGCGGGGGGCGGAGATACGCAGTATTTT
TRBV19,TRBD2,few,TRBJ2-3,CASSRGGSTDTQYF,TGTGCCAGTAGTAGGGGGGGAAGCACAGATACGCAGTATTTT
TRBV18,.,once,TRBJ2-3,CASSPSSGGGTDTQYF,TGTGCCAGCTCACCATCCTCGGGGGGCGGCACAGATACGCAGTATTTT
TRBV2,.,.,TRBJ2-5,CASSEAWGNGETQYF,TGTGCCAGCAGTGAAGCGTGGGGGAACGGGGAGACCCAGTACTTC
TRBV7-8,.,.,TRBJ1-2,CASSLPLNQGLGGYTF,TGTGCCAGCAGCTTACCCCTAAATCAGGGGCTAGGGGGCTACACCTTC
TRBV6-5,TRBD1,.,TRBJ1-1,CASRGGADTEAFF,TGTGCCAGCAGAGGGGGCGCGGACACTGAAGCTTTCTTT
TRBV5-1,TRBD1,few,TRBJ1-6,CASSFGTGEDNSPLHF,TGCGCCAGCAGCTTTGGGACAGGGGAGGATAATTCACCCCTCCACTTT
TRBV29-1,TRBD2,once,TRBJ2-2,CSARSGGAAGELFF,TGCAGCGCTCGAAGCGGGGGGGCCGCCGGGGAGCTGTTTTTT
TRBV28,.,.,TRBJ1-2,CASSPPPSQTLYGYTF,TGTGCCAGCAGCCCTCCCCCCTCACAAACCCTCTATGGCTACACCTTC
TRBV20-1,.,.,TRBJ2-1,CSAYGRNEQFF,TGCAGTGCCTACGGCAGGAATGAGCAGTTCTTC
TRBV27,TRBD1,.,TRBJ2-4,CASSSGQGSVPAKNIQYF,TGTGCCAGCAGTTCGGGACAGGGGTCAGTCCCAGCCAAAAACATTCAGTACTTC
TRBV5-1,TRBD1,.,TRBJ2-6,CASSRDSSSGANVLTF,TGCGCCAGCAGCAGGGACAGCTCGTCTGGGGCCAACGTCCTGACTTTC
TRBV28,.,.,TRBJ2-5,CASSNIVETQYF,TGTGCCAGCAGCAACATAGTGGAGACCCAGTACTTC
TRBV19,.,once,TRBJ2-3,CAQVSTQYF,TGTGCTCAGGTGAGCACGCAGTATTTT
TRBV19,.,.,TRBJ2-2,CASSREVRGELFF,TGTGCCAGTAGTCGGGAAGTCCGAGGGGAGCTGTTTTTT
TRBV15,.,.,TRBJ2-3,CATNNGGGTDTQYF,TGTGCCACCAACAACGGGGGAGGCACAGATACGCAGTATTTT
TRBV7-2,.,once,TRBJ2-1,CASSSHNEQFF,TGTGCCAGCAGCTCACACAATGAGCAGTTCTTC
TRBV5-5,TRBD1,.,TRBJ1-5,CASSPRGTAYSNQPQHF,TGTGCCAGCAGCCCGAGGGGGACAGCTTATAGCAATCAGCCCCAGCATTTT
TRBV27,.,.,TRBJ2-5,CASSSREETQYF,TGTGCCAGCAGTTCTAGGGAAGAGACCCAGTACTTC
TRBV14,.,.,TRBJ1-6,CASRHRVQNSPLHF,TGTGCCAGCAGACACCGGGTCCAGAATTCACCCCTCCACTTT
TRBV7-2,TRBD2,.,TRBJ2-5,CASSPNRGGGETQYF,TGTGCCAGCAGCCCCAACCGCGGGGGAGGAGAGACCCAGTACTTC
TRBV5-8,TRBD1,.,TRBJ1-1,CASSLSGQGTEAFF,TGTGCCAGCAGCTTGTCGGGACAGGGGACTGAAGCTTTCTTT
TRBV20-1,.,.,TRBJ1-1,CSARDLTEAFF,TGCAGTGCTAGAGATTTGACTGAAGCTTTCTTT
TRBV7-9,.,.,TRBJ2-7,CASSREGLSYEQYF,TGTGCCAGCAGCCGCGAAGGCCTCTCCTACGAGCAGTACTTC
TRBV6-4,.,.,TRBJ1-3,CASIGVEECLSGNTIYF,TGTGCCAGCATCGGGGTAGAGGAGTGCCTCTCTGGAAACACCATATATTTT
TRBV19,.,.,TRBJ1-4,CASSIGEGPNEKLFF,TGTGCCAGTAGTATAGGGGAAGGGCCGAATGAAAAACTGTTTTTT
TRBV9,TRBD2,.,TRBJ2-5,CASSVFGGAGETQYF,TGTGCCAGCAGCGTATTCGGGGGGGCTGGAGAGACCCAGTACTTC
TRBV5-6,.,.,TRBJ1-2,CASSLGALDGYTF,TGTGCCAGCAGCTTGGGAGCATTAGATGGCTACACCTTC
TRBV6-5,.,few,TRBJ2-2,CASSYSIQSGTGELFF,TGTGCCAGCAGTTACTCGATTCAGAGCGGTACCGGGGAGCTGTTTTTT
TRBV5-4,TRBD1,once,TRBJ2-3,CASSRGQGTSDTQYF,TGTGCCAGCAGCCGCGGACAGGGAACCTCAGATACGCAGTATTTT
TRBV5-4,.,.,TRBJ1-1,CASSLDLNTEAFF,TGTGCCAGCAGCCTGGACCTGAACACTGAAGCTTTCTTT
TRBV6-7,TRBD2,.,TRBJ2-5,CASSYPGASGPARETQYF,TGTGCCAGCAGTTACCCAGGTGCTAGCGGGCCGGCGCGGGAGACCCAGTACTTC